This T cell receptor beta chain appears in the sequencing data of a study of blood T cell repertoires in COVID-19 (dated by TCRdb to the early 2020s). At the level of the whole study: The collaborator samples originated in the United States, Italy and Spain and spanned the acute and convalescent phases of COVID-19. The prospective study material was composed of cDNA or gDNA derived from T cells, B-cell-depleted T cells, or PBMCs. Subjects who had been exposed to COVID-19, were actively infected with it, or had recovered from it provided the deeply sampled blood TCRbeta repertoires that made up the dataset. A freely available public database, intended as a resource for researchers studying the immune response to SARS-CoV-2, is where the repertoires were released. The samples were drawn from the first 160 participants of the ongoing ImmuneRACE study and from under 1,500 subjects provided by 6 global collaborators. The sample metadata nearly always contained a de-identified subject ID, COVID-19 status, age in years and sex. Where available, HLA class I and class II types were taken from metadata supplied by the sample provider and were not determined by assay-based typing. The paper's findings and limits, for the study overall: Clinical and demographic metadata were provided uncurated, with the amount varying by source and participant.

Measured from the cysteine to the phenylalanine, the CDR3 is 14 residues long. Left in the record is the CDR3 DNA by itself, 42 bases read in frame from the first base. Looking up the germline V gene yields CDR1 MDHEN and CDR2 SYDVKM. Germline trimming: 10 bases from V, 3 bases from J; junction bases outside gene matches: 12. TCRbeta CDR3 regions were amplified from genomic DNA by means of the immunoSEQ Assay, a bias-controlled multiplex PCR. Regarding the original processing steps: Nucleated cell counts per sample were estimated from amplification of reference gene primers within the assay. To quantify the absolute abundance of each unique TCRbeta CDR3 rearrangement, sequence reads were collapsed and filtered. For each sample, productive Simpson clonality was calculated as the square root of Simpson's diversity index across productive rearrangements. Not all clones reach the TCRdb copy of this immuneACCESS table, which keeps in-frame sequences only. Checked studies attribute under half of the gap to unresolved V genes and leave the rest unexplained. That table gives V, J and clone size, and the DNA gave D and trimming. The sample profile shows about 120,000 clones; around 78% of them were found once. The biggest ten clones account for around 2.3% of the sample.

The collaborating institutions used their own protocols to collect whole blood in K2EDTA tubes. Collaborator samples were shipped for TCRbeta analysis as frozen whole blood, isolated PBMCs, or DNA extracted from either sample type. Remarks on this clone: Which antigen it targets is not known. The sample holds no much larger clone one base away, and base qualities are not on file.

The chain is made from TRBV28 and TRBJ2-7; 7 central nucleotides agree with TRBD1. Sequenced sample: peripheral blood. The sequence was obtained from a man aged 25-40 years with acute or convalescent COVID-19. The CDR3 region reads CATDRQGNDYEQYF. The DNA sequence is as follows: TGTGCCACGGACAGACAGGGCAATGACTACGAGCAGTACTTC.